This TCR beta chain originates from a study of radiation and T cells in renal cell carcinoma. As to time point: baseline pretreatment blood. The treatment was: 15 Gy SBRT to primary tumor, nephrectomy 4 weeks later. With 4 bases clipped from V and 5 bases from J, the junction kept 5 bases outside the gene matches. This CDR3 has 14 amino acids. Germline values: CDR1 SNHLY, CDR2 FYNNEI. The assay was immunoSEQ multiplex PCR, and TCRdb's table has in-frame clones only and misses some. Among roughly 130,000 clones, nearly 90% were seen once, and the ten largest hold 12%. This chain uses TRBV2 with TRBJ1-2, with 9 bases lining up with TRBD1. Sequenced material: blood, taken from a patient whose treatment included radiotherapy and nephrectomy. The clonotype was recovered from a woman in her 50s with renal cell carcinoma. The CDR3 spells CASSGDRESYGYTF. For the CDR3, the DNA is TGTGCCAGCAGTGGGGACAGGGAGAGTTATGGCTACACCTTC.